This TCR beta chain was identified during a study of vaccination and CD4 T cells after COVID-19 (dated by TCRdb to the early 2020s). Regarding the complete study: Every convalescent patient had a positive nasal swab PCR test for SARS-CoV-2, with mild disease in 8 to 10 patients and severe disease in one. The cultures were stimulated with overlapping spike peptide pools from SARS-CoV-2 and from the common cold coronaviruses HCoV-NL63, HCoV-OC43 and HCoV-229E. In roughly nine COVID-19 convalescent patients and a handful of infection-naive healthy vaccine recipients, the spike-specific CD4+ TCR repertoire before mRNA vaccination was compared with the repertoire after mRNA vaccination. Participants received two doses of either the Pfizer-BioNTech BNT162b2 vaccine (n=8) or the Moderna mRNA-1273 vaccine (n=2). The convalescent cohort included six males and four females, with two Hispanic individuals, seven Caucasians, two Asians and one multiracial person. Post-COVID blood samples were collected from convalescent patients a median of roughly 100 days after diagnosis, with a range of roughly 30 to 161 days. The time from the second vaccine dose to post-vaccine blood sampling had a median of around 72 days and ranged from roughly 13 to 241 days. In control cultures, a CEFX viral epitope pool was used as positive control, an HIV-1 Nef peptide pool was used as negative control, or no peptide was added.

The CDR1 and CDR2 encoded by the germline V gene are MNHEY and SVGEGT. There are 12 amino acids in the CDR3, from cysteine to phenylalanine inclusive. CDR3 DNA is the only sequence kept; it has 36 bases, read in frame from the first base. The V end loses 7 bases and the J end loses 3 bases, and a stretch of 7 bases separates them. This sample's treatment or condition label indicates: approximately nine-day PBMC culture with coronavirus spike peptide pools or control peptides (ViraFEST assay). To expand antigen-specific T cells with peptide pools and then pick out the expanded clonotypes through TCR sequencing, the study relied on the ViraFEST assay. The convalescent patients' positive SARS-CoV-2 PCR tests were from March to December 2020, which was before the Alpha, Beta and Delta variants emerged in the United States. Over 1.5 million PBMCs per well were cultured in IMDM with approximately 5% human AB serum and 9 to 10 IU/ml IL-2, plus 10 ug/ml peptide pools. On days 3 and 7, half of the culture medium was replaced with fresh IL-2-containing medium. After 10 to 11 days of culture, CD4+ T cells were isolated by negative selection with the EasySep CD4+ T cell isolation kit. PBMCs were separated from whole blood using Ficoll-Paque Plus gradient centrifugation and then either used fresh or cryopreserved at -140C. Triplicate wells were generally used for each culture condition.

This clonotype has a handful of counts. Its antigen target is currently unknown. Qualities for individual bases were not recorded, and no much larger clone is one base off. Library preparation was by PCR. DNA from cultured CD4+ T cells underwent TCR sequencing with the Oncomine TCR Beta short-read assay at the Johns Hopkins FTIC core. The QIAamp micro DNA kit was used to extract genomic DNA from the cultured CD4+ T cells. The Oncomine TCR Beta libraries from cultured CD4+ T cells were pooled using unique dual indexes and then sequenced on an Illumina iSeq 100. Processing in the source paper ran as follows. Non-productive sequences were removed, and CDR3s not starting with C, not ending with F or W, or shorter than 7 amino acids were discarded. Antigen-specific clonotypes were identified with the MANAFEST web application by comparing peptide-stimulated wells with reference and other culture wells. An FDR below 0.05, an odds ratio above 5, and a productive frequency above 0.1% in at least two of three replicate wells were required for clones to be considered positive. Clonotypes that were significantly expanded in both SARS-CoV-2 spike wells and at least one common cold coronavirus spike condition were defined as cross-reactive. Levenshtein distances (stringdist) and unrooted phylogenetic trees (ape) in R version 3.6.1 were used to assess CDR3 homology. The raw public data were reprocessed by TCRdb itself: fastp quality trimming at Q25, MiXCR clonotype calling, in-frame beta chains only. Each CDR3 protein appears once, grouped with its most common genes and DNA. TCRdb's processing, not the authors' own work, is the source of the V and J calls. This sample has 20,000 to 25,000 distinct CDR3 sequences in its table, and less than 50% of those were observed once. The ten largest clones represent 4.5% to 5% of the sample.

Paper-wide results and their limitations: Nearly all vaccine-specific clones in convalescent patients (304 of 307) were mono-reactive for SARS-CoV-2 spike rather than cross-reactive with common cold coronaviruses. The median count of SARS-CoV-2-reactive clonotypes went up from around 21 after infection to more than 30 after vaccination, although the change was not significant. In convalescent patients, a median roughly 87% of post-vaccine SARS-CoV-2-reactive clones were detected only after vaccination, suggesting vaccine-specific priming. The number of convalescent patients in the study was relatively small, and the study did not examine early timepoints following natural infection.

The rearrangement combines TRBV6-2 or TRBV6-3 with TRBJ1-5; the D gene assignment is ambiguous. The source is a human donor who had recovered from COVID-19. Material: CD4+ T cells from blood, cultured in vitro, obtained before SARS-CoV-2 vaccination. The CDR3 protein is CASTNPNQPQHF. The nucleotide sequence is TGTGCCAGCACCAACCCCAATCAGCCCCAGCATTTT.